Each of the 23 T cell receptor beta chains below was sequenced from the same sample in a study of blood T cell repertoires in COVID-19. Assay used: immunoSEQ multiplex PCR; TCRdb lists only in-frame clones, some missing. The sample contains some 200,000 clones, about four fifths of which appear only once. Sequences were obtained from PBMCs or T cells enriched from blood (not recorded which). Every receptor here comes from a woman between 40 and 55 years old with acute COVID-19.

The chain joins TRBV5-3 to TRBJ1-1, with D possibly TRBD1 on 6 matching bases. TRBV5-3 is an open reading frame whose function is uncertain. With 3 bases removed from V and 10 bases from J, the gap between germline ends came to 28 bases. The CDR3 runs to 17 residues. Here the CDR3 reads CARSSQGIFGFGRGAFF. The CDR3 coding sequence is TGTGCCAGAAGCTCACAGGGAATCTTCGGGTTCGGCCGCGGAGCTTTCTTT.

The count of this clone is one. V is TRBV6-5 and J is TRBJ2-7; 11 bases line up with TRBD2. This CDR3 comprises 15 residues. Germline assignment: CDR1 MNHEY and CDR2 SVGAGI. The J segment lost 5 bases and the V segment lost 6 bases, leaving 9 bases of the junction unmatched. CDR3 coding DNA: TGTGCCAGCAGCGCCACTAGCGGGAGTAACCACGAGCAGTACTTC. It is translated as CASSATSGSNHEQYF.

The rearrangement links TRBV4-1 to TRBJ1-1; maybe TRBD1 (6 bases). Germline V gene sequence: CDR1 MGHRA, CDR2 YSYEKL. V was shortened by 0 bases and J by 0 bases, with 14 bases between the two germline ends. The CDR3 extends over 17 amino acids. DNA for the CDR3: TGCGCCAGCAGCCAAGATTCTCCAGGGGTAATGAACACTGAAGCTTTCTTT. Translated: CASSQDSPGVMNTEAFF.

The genes are TRBV18 and TRBJ2-2; D is ambiguous. The germline gives CDR1 KGHSH, CDR2 LQKENI. V was cut by 3 bases and J by 5 bases, with 4 bases left in between. The CDR3 covers 12 residues. The CDR3 reads CASSPLTGELFF. For the CDR3, the DNA is TGTGCCAGCTCACCGTTAACCGGGGAGCTGTTTTTT.

The chain couples TRBV29-1 to TRBJ2-1, with 9 bases fitting TRBD2. V lost 5 bases to trimming and J lost 9 bases; unmatched junction nucleotides: 8. CDR1 is SQVTM and CDR2 is ANQGSEA in the germline V gene. The CDR3 sequence is 13 residues long. CDR3 sequence: CSVYGAGGIEQFF. The CDR3 DNA reads TGCAGCGTTTATGGAGCGGGAGGAATTGAGCAGTTCTTC.

This chain links TRBV6-5 with TRBJ2-3; tentative D call: TRBD2 (7 bases). The CDR3 has 14 residues. Trimming took off 6 bases at V and 4 bases at J, with 14 bases between the two ends. Germline CDR1 is MNHEY and CDR2 is SVGAGI. This chain's CDR3 is CASRRGGGPDTQYF. The CDR3 nucleotides read TGTGCCAGCAGAAGGGGGGGAGGGCCAGATACGCAGTATTTT.

This rearrangement joins TRBV9 to TRBJ1-3; D is undetermined. CDR1 and CDR2 from the germline V gene are SGDLS and YYNGEE. The CDR3 loop spans 15 amino acids. Trimming shortened V by 6 bases and J by 3 bases, and 16 bases separated the two germline ends. The CDR3 reads CASNPSRGHGNTIYF. For the CDR3, the DNA is TGTGCCAGCAACCCCTCACGCGGTCATGGAAACACCATATATTTT.

This rearrangement joins TRBV9 to TRBJ1-1, with 7 bases that match TRBD1. V lost 0 bases, J lost 0 bases, and 2 bases stayed unmatched. The CDR3 covers 15 residues. Germline-derived CDR1 and CDR2 are SGDLS and YYNGEE. CDR3 protein: CASSVGDRLNTEAFF. CDR3 DNA sequence: TGTGCCAGCAGCGTAGGGGACAGACTGAACACTGAAGCTTTCTTT.

V and J are TRBV2 and TRBJ2-3; 7 bases fit TRBD1. The germline gives CDR1 SNHLY, CDR2 FYNNEI. The CDR3 length is 14 residues. Germline trimming cut 1 base from V and 4 bases from J; bases unmatched to any gene: 2. The CDR3, as DNA: TGTGCCAGCAGTGAAGGGGGGACAGCAGATACGCAGTATTTT. Its translation is CASSEGGTADTQYF.

The chain employs TRBV3-1 (or the pseudogene TRBV3-2) and TRBJ1-5; TRBD1 is a possible D gene (6 bases). The CDR3 totals 15 residues. Trimming left V 6 bases short and J 0 bases short, with 12 bases between. CDR1 LGHDT and CDR2 YNNKEL come from the germline V gene (reference sequence). The CDR3 DNA reads TGTGCCAGCAGTAAGGACAGTTATAGCAATCAGCCCCAGCATTTT. It codes for CASSKDSYSNQPQHF.

The chain is built from TRBV19 and TRBJ1-5; no reliable D call. V lost 0 bases to trimming and J lost 11 bases, with 11 bases between them. The CDR3 has 13 amino acids. Germline V gene data show CDR1 as LNHDA and CDR2 as SQIVND (reference sequence). CDR3 coding DNA: TGTGCCAGTAGTATAGATCGTTGGCAGTCCCAGCATTTT. Translated, it gives CASSIDRWQSQHF.

The chain has TRBV11-3 and TRBJ1-5; D not certain. Germline V lookup: CDR1 SGHNT, CDR2 YENEEA. CDR3 length: 11 amino acids. V lost 4 bases to trimming and J lost 5 bases, with 3 bases between them. The CDR3 DNA follows: TGTGCCAGCAGCTCAGATCAGCCCCAGCATTTT. It encodes CASSSDQPQHF.

This sequence joins TRBV4-2 and TRBJ1-1; no definite D call. This CDR3 has 14 residues. Germline V CDR1 and CDR2: LGHNA, YNFKEQ. V shed 4 bases and J shed 10 bases, with 19 bases lying between them. In DNA, the CDR3 is TGTGCCAGCAGCCCCGAAGGTAATTGGGCAGTAGCTTTCTTT. Protein product: CASSPEGNWAVAFF.

The chain combines TRBV13 with TRBJ1-2, with D perhaps TRBD1 (6 bases). There are 14 residues in the CDR3. V lost 0 bases, J lost 2 bases, and 7 bases lay in between. Germline V gives CDR1 PRHDT, CDR2 FYEKMQ (reference sequence). The CDR3 reads CASSLGDRNYGYTF. CDR3 bases: TGTGCCAGCAGCTTAGGGGACAGAAACTATGGCTACACCTTC.

The chain joins TRBV29-1 to TRBJ2-5; TRBD1 matches 8 bases. This CDR3 region has 13 residues. CDR1 SQVTM and CDR2 ANQGSEA come from the germline V gene. V trimming: 4 bases; J trimming: 5 bases; junction bases outside the gene matches: 6. CDR3 coding DNA: TGCAGCGTTGCCCCGACAGGGGACGAGACCCAGTACTTC. This codes for CSVAPTGDETQYF.

This chain links TRBV6-4 with TRBJ2-2; the D gene is possibly TRBD1 (5 bases). V lost 3 bases, J lost 1 base, and 9 bases lay in between. Germline loops: CDR1 MRHNA, CDR2 SNTAGT. The CDR3 has 15 residues. CDR3 protein: CASSDNQGNTGELFF. CDR3 sequence (DNA): TGTGCCAGCAGTGATAATCAGGGGAACACCGGGGAGCTGTTTTTT.

The V gene is TRBV5-1, the J gene TRBJ1-1; 9 bases are shared with TRBD1. Per the germline V gene, CDR1 is SGHRS and CDR2 is YFSETQ. The CDR3 loop spans 16 amino acids. The V gene end was trimmed by 2 bases and the J gene end by 3 bases; junction bases not matched to a gene: 8. CDR3 protein: CASSLRQGDSYTEAFF. DNA of the CDR3: TGCGCCAGCAGCTTAAGACAGGGGGATTCATACACTGAAGCTTTCTTT.

The J gene is TRBJ1-1, the V gene TRBV7-2; TRBD1 matches at 9 bases. The CDR3 spans 18 residues. From germline, CDR1 is SGHTA and CDR2 FQGNSA. V dropped 5 bases and J dropped 1; count of bases not matched to a gene: 14. Written as DNA, the CDR3 is TGTGCCAGCAGCCGGGGGGTTTTAAAACAGGGGGCGAACACTGAAGCTTTCTTT. Protein: CASSRGVLKQGANTEAFF.

This CDR3 reads CASSLAGQGGGHEAFF. CDR3 bases: TGTGCCAGCAGCTTAGCTGGACAGGGAGGCGGCCATGAAGCTTTCTTT. The chain combines TRBV7-2 with TRBJ1-1; 8 bases fit TRBD1. The CDR3 is 16 residues long. Germline V gene data show CDR1 as SGHTA and CDR2 as FQGNSA. V shed 0 bases, J shed 7 bases, and the junction held 10 bases outside the gene matches.

A few counts support this clone. The V gene is TRBV27, the J gene TRBJ1-2; 8 bases fit TRBD1. V gave up 2 bases and J gave up 4 bases; unmatched junction bases: 6. This CDR3 comprises 15 residues. The V gene's germline CDR1 is MNHEY and CDR2 SMNVEV (reference sequence). The DNA for the CDR3 is TGTGCCAGCAGTTTAAGTACAGGGGGAATCTATGGCTACACCTTC. It encodes CASSLSTGGIYGYTF.

J is TRBJ1-1 and V is TRBV12-3 or TRBV12-4; D may be TRBD1 (5 bases). V lost 3 bases and J 7 bases, leaving 9 bases between the germline ends. The CDR3 has 12 amino acids. The CDR3 coding sequence is TGTGCCAGCAGTTTCGTCCAGGGTGAAGCTTTCTTT. As protein: CASSFVQGEAFF.

In DNA form, the CDR3 reads TGTGCCAGCAGTTACAGGGGAGCGGACACAGATACGCAGTATTTT. It translates to CASSYRGADTDTQYF. The J gene is TRBJ2-3, the V gene TRBV27; 7 bases are shared with TRBD1. The CDR3 contains 15 residues. CDR1 and CDR2 (germline): MNHEY, SMNVEV (reference sequence). The V gene end was trimmed by 4 bases and the J gene end by 2 bases; junction bases not matched to a gene: 6.

The CDR3 loop reads CASSQEFFGQPNTGELFF. CDR3 bases: TGCGCCAGCAGCCAGGAATTTTTTGGACAGCCGAACACCGGGGAGCTGTTTTTT. This chain connects TRBV4-3 to TRBJ2-2; TRBD1 is a possible D gene (6 bases). Germline V gene lookup returns CDR1 LGHNA and CDR2 YSLEER. The V and J ends lost 3 bases and 0 bases respectively, with 17 bases between them. There are 18 residues in the CDR3.